This T cell receptor beta chain was sequenced during a study of Graves' ophthalmopathy and Graves' hyperthyroidism. Study conclusions and caveats: Ophthalmopathy progression was predicted with approximately 64% sensitivity and 72% to 75% specificity. Detection in blood was also observed for most expanded thyroid clonotypes above 0.001 frequency.

Participants with hyperthyroidism, aged 18 to 65, were newly diagnosed with under 2 months' duration. It was on clinical symptoms, serum thyroxine, TRAb, thyroid ultrasound and orbital computed tomography that diagnosis relied. Details on this clonotype: Its antigen remains unknown.

Beta-chain TCR CDR3 regions were amplified from RNA transcripts. An opening RT-PCR round employed HTBI primers and preceded a second-round multiplex PCR. TCRdb ran MiXCR on the multiplex PCR reads and lists one entry per CDR3 protein. Of 450,000 to 600,000 distinct CDR3 sequences in the sample, about two fifths were seen once. V was trimmed by 7 bases and J by 7 bases, leaving 20 bases between them. This CDR3 spans 15 amino acids. The sample taken for sequencing was peripheral blood or thyroid tissue (not recorded which). This sequence was found in an adult man with Graves' hyperthyroidism. The chain couples TRBV12-3 or TRBV12-4 to TRBJ1-5; weak D call: TRBD1 (6 bases). CDR3 amino acids: CASIRTGYDEQPQHF. In DNA form, the CDR3 reads TGTGCCAGCATTCGTACAGGGTATGACGAGCAGCCCCAGCATTTT.